This entry describes one T cell receptor beta chain. The same CDR3 is also encoded by other DNA sequences in this sample. The germline CDR1 and CDR2 sequences are GTSNPN and SVGIG (reference sequence). J gave up 8 bases and V 0 bases, and 3 bases lay outside the gene matches. There are 12 residues in the CDR3. These data belong to a study of blood T cell repertoires in COVID-19. Study at large: Whether acute or convalescent, the COVID-19 samples came from the United States, Italy and Spain. From T cells, B-cell-depleted T cells, or PBMCs came the material, which was cDNA or gDNA.

Per the authors' pipeline: Estimated nucleated cell counts came from reference gene primer amplification. Assay used: immunoSEQ multiplex PCR; TCRdb lists only in-frame clones, some missing. That table supplies the V and J calls and clone size; D and trimming were determined from the DNA. The repertoire holds approximately 50,000 clones, with 80% to 90% as singletons. This clonotype originated in a human donor in a cohort sampled during active COVID-19. V is TRBV30 and J is TRBJ1-2; 7 nucleotides agree with TRBD1. Sequenced input: peripheral blood. The CDR3 DNA reads TGTGCCTGGAGTGTACAGGGGCCCGGCTACACCTTC. As protein: CAWSVQGPGYTF.